The rows below give T cell receptor beta chains drawn from one sample of a study of blood T cell repertoires in COVID-19. Produced via immunoSEQ multiplex PCR; TCRdb's table is partial and in-frame only. The table shows around 200,000 clones, with around 85% occurring only once. Source material: PBMCs or T cells enriched from blood (not recorded which). These receptors were obtained from a man aged 40-49 years who had recovered from COVID-19. CDR3s include the opening cysteine and the closing phenylalanine or tryptophan. D genes are given only for firm matches. Expanded clones are given a class, and other clones once, few, many or no size at all.

d_gene | j_gene | abundance | v_gene | CDR3nt | CDR3aa
NA | TRBJ1-4 | NA | TRBV5-5 | TGTGCCAGCAGTCACATGAACGAGGCTAATGAAAAACTGTTTTTT | CASSHMNEANEKLFF
TRBD1 | TRBJ1-1 | once | TRBV5-4 | TGTGCCAGCAGCTTGGATTTAAATTACAGGGGGACTGAAGCTTTCTTT | CASSLDLNYRGTEAFF
TRBD1 | TRBJ2-2 | NA | TRBV9 | TGTGCCAGCAGCCCTCCCGGGACAGGCGTCACCGGGGAGCTGTTTTTT | CASSPPGTGVTGELFF
TRBD1 | TRBJ1-1 | medium-sized | TRBV27 | TGTGCCAGCAGTTTAACAGGGGGCTGGGGGGGCACTGAAGCTTTCTTT | CASSLTGGWGGTEAFF
TRBD2 | TRBJ2-5 | NA | TRBV9 | TGTGCCAGCAGCGGAAGACTAGCGGGAGACCCCGGCCTAGGGTTAGAGACCCAGTACTTC | CASSGRLAGDPGLGLETQYF
TRBD1 | TRBJ2-7 | few | TRBV5-1 | TGCGCCAGCAGCTCTCAGACAGGGCACGAGCAGTACTTC | CASSSQTGHEQYF
NA | TRBJ2-5 | NA | TRBV10-1 | TGCGCCAGCAGTGAGGGAGGGGGCGCGGAGACCCAGTACTTC | CASSEGGGAETQYF
NA | TRBJ1-4 | NA | TRBV19 | TGTGCCAGTAGTATAGAGGGGGCGCGGGGGAGAGAAAAACTGTTTTTT | CASSIEGARGREKLFF
NA | TRBJ1-2 | NA | TRBV2 | TGTGCCAGCCCCACTTCTGGCTATTTCGAGCGTGGCTACACCTTC | CASPTSGYFERGYTF
NA | TRBJ1-5 | NA | TRBV12-2 | TGTGCAAGTCGCTGTGGCCGTCAGCCCCAGCATTTT | CASRCGRQPQHF
NA | TRBJ2-4 | NA | TRBV5-5 | TGTGCCAGCAGCGCCTCCTATAATTGGAACATTCAGTACTTC | CASSASYNWNIQYF
NA | TRBJ1-3 | NA | TRBV11-2 | TGTGCCAGCAGCCGAGGGGGAAACACCATATATTTT | CASSRGGNTIYF
TRBD2 | TRBJ2-1 | NA | TRBV2 | TGTGCCAACCGACTAGCGGGGAACCACAATGAGCAGTTCTTC | CANRLAGNHNEQFF
NA | TRBJ1-5 | few | TRBV6-1 | TGTGCCAGCAGTGAAGCCCTATACAGGGACCAGCCCCAGCATTTT | CASSEALYRDQPQHF
NA | TRBJ2-7 | NA | TRBV5-6 | TGTGCCAGCAGTGGGGGCATCTACGAGCAGTACTTC | CASSGGIYEQYF
NA | TRBJ1-4 | NA | TRBV15 | TGTGCCACCTCGACTGCTTTTAATGAAAAACTGTTTTTT | CATSTAFNEKLFF
NA | TRBJ2-5 | NA | TRBV5-1 | TGCGCCAGCAGCAAGCGGTTGTCCCAAGAGACCCAGTACTTC | CASSKRLSQETQYF
NA | TRBJ1-2 | NA | TRBV29-1 | TGCAGCGTTGAACGCAGGGCAGACGGCTACACCTTC | CSVERRADGYTF
TRBD1 | TRBJ1-3 | NA | TRBV5-6 | TGTGCCAGCAGCCTGCGCCCCGACAGGGTGTACGGAAACACCATATATTTT | CASSLRPDRVYGNTIYF
NA | TRBJ1-6 | once | TRBV19 | TGTGCCAGTAGTATGTTTGGGGGGGAGTCACCCCTCCACTTT | CASSMFGGESPLHF
NA | TRBJ1-4 | NA | TRBV4-1 | TGCGCCAGCAGCTCACAGGGTAAGGATGAAAAACTGTTTTTT | CASSSQGKDEKLFF
TRBD2 | TRBJ2-7 | NA | TRBV2 | TGTGCCAGCACCCCTGGACTAGCGGAAAAGGTTTACTACGAGCAGTACTTC | CASTPGLAEKVYYEQYF
NA | TRBJ2-1 | NA | TRBV5-1 | TGCGCCAGCAGCGAGGGACTCCGAGCCTACAATGAGCAGTTCTTC | CASSEGLRAYNEQFF
TRBD1 | TRBJ1-2 | few | TRBV4-2 | TGTGCCAGCAGCCAAGGTAGGACAGGGGCTCAATCCTACACCTTC | CASSQGRTGAQSYTF
NA | TRBJ2-5 | NA | TRBV19 | TGTGCCAGTAGTATAGTTGTAGGGGCTAAGAGTCTCCAAGAGACCCAGTACTTC | CASSIVVGAKSLQETQYF
TRBD1 | TRBJ2-7 | NA | TRBV6-5 | TGTGCCAGCAGCATTCGGACAGGGGACGAGCAGTACTTC | CASSIRTGDEQYF
NA | TRBJ1-1 | NA | TRBV6-5 | TGTGCCAGCAGTAGACTCGAAGAAGCTTTCTTT | CASSRLEEAFF
NA | TRBJ1-5 | NA | TRBV30 | TGTGCCTGGACACTGGGGGGGGCCCATAGCAATCAGCCCCAGCATTTT | CAWTLGGAHSNQPQHF
TRBD1 | TRBJ1-5 | NA | TRBV28 | TGTGCCAGCAGTCGAAGGGGCTCGACAGGGGAGCAGCCCCAGCATTTT | CASSRRGSTGEQPQHF
NA | TRBJ2-1 | NA | TRBV5-8 | TGTGCCAGCAGGGCGGAATGGCAGTTCTTC | CASRAEWQFF
NA | TRBJ2-1 | NA | TRBV19 | TGTGCCAGTAGTATTCGGCGGCCTGTTTACAATGAGCAGTTCTTC | CASSIRRPVYNEQFF
TRBD1 | TRBJ1-1 | NA | TRBV10-3 | TGTGCCATCAGGGAGACAGGGGGTAAGGGAGCTTTCTTT | CAIRETGGKGAFF
NA | TRBJ2-7 | NA | TRBV28 | TGTGCCAGCAGTTTATCTGGTCCGGTTGGCGAGCAGTACTTC | CASSLSGPVGEQYF
NA | TRBJ1-4 | NA | TRBV25-1 | TGTGCCAGCAGTGACGGGACAAACGGGGCTAATGAAAAACTGTTTTTT | CASSDGTNGANEKLFF
TRBD1 | TRBJ2-3 | NA | TRBV27 | TGTGCCAGCAGTTTATCACAGGGGCAGCTCTTCACAGATACGCAGTATTTT | CASSLSQGQLFTDTQYF
NA | TRBJ1-1 | NA | TRBV5-5 | TGTGCCAGCAGCCCAGGGAACACTGAAGCTTTCTTT | CASSPGNTEAFF
NA | TRBJ2-3 | NA | TRBV10-1 | TGCGCCAGCAGTGTCAGGGGCACAGATACGCAGTATTTT | CASSVRGTDTQYF
TRBD1 | TRBJ1-1 | NA | TRBV11-3 | TGTGCCAGCAGTGACAGGGGTGCGAACACTGAAGCTTTCTTT | CASSDRGANTEAFF
NA | TRBJ1-2 | NA | TRBV6-5 | TGTGCCAGCAGTCCGAGCGGGGGTGGCTACACCTTC | CASSPSGGGYTF
TRBD1 | TRBJ1-5 | NA | TRBV5-5 | TGTGCCAGCAGCTTGGGACAGGGGGCCAATCAGCCCCAGCATTTT | CASSLGQGANQPQHF
NA | TRBJ2-3 | few | TRBV24-1 | TGTGCCACCAGTGATCAGCGGCGATCTAGCACAGATACGCAGTATTTT | CATSDQRRSSTDTQYF